Listed below are T cell receptor beta chains from one sample, sequenced in a study of T cell responses to AZD1222 COVID-19 vaccine. Generated by immunoSEQ multiplex PCR, the TCRdb table keeps only in-frame clones and is missing some. Of fewer than 150,000 clones in the sample, over 75% were seen once. The source material was peripheral blood, sampled on day 0 of AZD1222 vaccination. These receptors came from an adult in good health. Both conserved end residues are part of each CDR3. Fields, in order: CDR3 length, J gene, D gene, V gene, clone size, CDR3 DNA, CDR3 protein. A D gene is named only where the DNA matches it firmly. Clone sizes are given selectively: once, few, many, or a class where the clone is expanded.

13	TRBJ1-2	-	TRBV6-5	-	TGTGCCAGTCTGCTTGGTACTGTTGGTGGCTACACCTTC	CASLLGTVGGYTF
13	TRBJ2-5	-	TRBV15	-	TGTGCCACCAGCAGAGATCTAGTGAAGACCCAGTACTTC	CATSRDLVKTQYF
17	TRBJ1-6	-	TRBV5-1	few	TGCGCCAGCAGCCCTACGGAGTTGAGCTCCTATAATTCACCCCTCCACTTT	CASSPTELSSYNSPLHF
14	TRBJ2-7	TRBD1	TRBV18	few	TGTGCCAGCTCACCCCGAGAAACAGGGGGCGAGCAGTACTTC	CASSPRETGGEQYF
16	TRBJ2-5	TRBD2	TRBV28	-	TGTGCCAGCAGTTCTAGCGGGAGAGGTGTTCAAGAGACCCAGTACTTC	CASSSSGRGVQETQYF
15	TRBJ1-2	-	TRBV7-6	-	TGTGCCAGCAGCCCCTCTTCGGGGGTGGACTATGGCTACACCTTC	CASSPSSGVDYGYTF
14	TRBJ2-7	TRBD2	TRBV3-1/TRBV3-2	few	TGTGCCAGCAGCCTCACTAGCGGTTCCTACGAGCAGTACTTC	CASSLTSGSYEQYF
15	TRBJ1-6	TRBD1	TRBV19	-	TGTGCCAGTAGTATATCGGACAGGTATAATTCACCCCTCCACTTT	CASSISDRYNSPLHF
12	TRBJ2-7	-	TRBV10-1	-	TGCGCCAGCAGTGAGCCCAACCACGAGCAGTACTTC	CASSEPNHEQYF
14	TRBJ1-1	-	TRBV19	-	TGTGCCAGTAGTATAAATAACGAGAACACTGAAGCTTTCTTT	CASSINNENTEAFF
15	TRBJ1-4	-	TRBV7-9	-	TGTGCCAGCAGCCAACGGAGGGCAACTAATGAAAAACTGTTTTTT	CASSQRRATNEKLFF
14	TRBJ2-3	TRBD2	TRBV18	-	TGTGCCAGCTCACGGACTAGCGGCACAGATACGCAGTATTTT	CASSRTSGTDTQYF
12	TRBJ2-2	-	TRBV29-1	-	TGCAGCGTTGAACATTTAACCGGGGAGCTGTTTTTT	CSVEHLTGELFF
14	TRBJ2-7	-	TRBV5-1	few	TGCGCCAGCAGCACCCGGGACAACTCCTACGAGCAGTACTTC	CASSTRDNSYEQYF
17	TRBJ1-6	-	TRBV18	few	TGTGCCAGCTCCCCGACCTATAAGGGCGGGGATAATTCACCCCTCCACTTT	CASSPTYKGGDNSPLHF
14	TRBJ2-3	TRBD2	TRBV12-5	-	TGTGCTAGTGGTTTGGACGGACTAGCAGATACGCAGTATTTT	CASGLDGLADTQYF
14	TRBJ1-1	TRBD1	TRBV6-5	-	TGTGCCAGCAGCAACAGGGACATCAGGGGGCAAGCTTTCTTT	CASSNRDIRGQAFF
12	TRBJ2-2	-	TRBV12-3/TRBV12-4	-	TGTGCCAGCAGTCCGCTGTACGGGGAGCTGTTTTTT	CASSPLYGELFF
14	TRBJ1-6	-	TRBV27	-	TGTGCCAGCAGTTTTCGGACAGCTAATTCACCCCTCCACTTT	CASSFRTANSPLHF
11	TRBJ2-1	-	TRBV10-1	-	TGCGCCAGCAGTGCGGGGAATGAGCAGTTCTTC	CASSAGNEQFF
13	TRBJ1-2	-	TRBV11-2	-	TGTGCCAGCAGCTTAAACGGGGCCTATGGCTACACCTTC	CASSLNGAYGYTF
11	TRBJ2-7	-	TRBV30	-	TGTGCCTGGTTAACTGCTTCCCAGCAGTACTTC	CAWLTASQQYF
13	TRBJ1-1	-	TRBV2	-	TGTGCCAGCAGACCCTTTTTGAACACTGAAGCTTTCTTT	CASRPFLNTEAFF
15	TRBJ2-3	-	TRBV28	-	TGTGCCAGCAGTCTGGGGGGGGGCCCGCGGGATACGCAGTATTTT	CASSLGGGPRDTQYF
12	TRBJ1-1	-	TRBV19	-	TGTGCCAGTAGTATAGGGGAGACTGAAGCTTTCTTT	CASSIGETEAFF
16	TRBJ2-7	TRBD2	TRBV5-5	-	TGTGCCAGCAGCCTCCAGGGACTAGCGGGCTCCTACGAGCAGTACTTC	CASSLQGLAGSYEQYF
17	TRBJ2-7	TRBD1	TRBV19	-	TGTGCCAGTACCGGCGCCCCGGGACAGGGGGCAGGCTACGAGCAGTACTTC	CASTGAPGQGAGYEQYF
15	TRBJ2-7	-	TRBV6-2/TRBV6-3	-	TGTGCCAGCAGTTCGCGGGTTAACGCGGACTACGAGCAGTACTTC	CASSSRVNADYEQYF
12	TRBJ1-5	-	TRBV5-4	-	TGTGCCAGCAGCTTGGACGCTCAGCCCCAGCATTTT	CASSLDAQPQHF
15	TRBJ1-5	-	TRBV7-9	-	TGTGCCAGCAGCTTACAGGGTGTGGGCAATCAGCCCCAGCATTTT	CASSLQGVGNQPQHF
17	TRBJ2-7	TRBD2	TRBV11-3	-	TGTGCCAGCAGCGCGCCCGGGAGCGGGAGGAGCTCCTACGAGCAGTACTTC	CASSAPGSGRSSYEQYF
20	TRBJ2-1	TRBD2	TRBV10-3	-	TGTGCCATCAGTGAGTGGACACTAGCGGGAGTGAGCCCCTCCTACAATGAGCAGTTCTTC	CAISEWTLAGVSPSYNEQFF
16	TRBJ2-3	-	TRBV6-9	-	TGTGCCAGCAGTTATAAGGGGGGAGGTCGCACAGATACGCAGTATTTT	CASSYKGGGRTDTQYF
12	TRBJ1-2	-	TRBV6-5	-	TGTGCCAGCAGCACGGTTTGGGATGGCTACACCTTC	CASSTVWDGYTF
12	TRBJ2-5	-	TRBV28	few	TGTGCCAGCACCAACCCCCGGGGTGCCCAGTACTTC	CASTNPRGAQYF
14	TRBJ2-7	-	TRBV3-1/TRBV3-2	-	TGTGCCAGCAGCCAAAGTACTACAACCTACGAGCAGTACTTC	CASSQSTTTYEQYF
13	TRBJ2-1	-	TRBV13	once	TGTGCCAGCAGCTTCGCCCCCTACAATGAGCAGTTCTTC	CASSFAPYNEQFF
13	TRBJ2-2	-	TRBV7-3	few	TGTGCCAGCAGCTTGCTGAACACCGGGGAGCTGTTTTTT	CASSLLNTGELFF
12	TRBJ2-1	-	TRBV6-5	-	TGTGCCAGCACTGGCCCAGGGAATGAGCAGTTCTTC	CASTGPGNEQFF
17	TRBJ2-3	TRBD2	TRBV14	-	TGTGCCAGCAGCCAGAACTTGGTGGCGGGAGCGGGAAATACGCAGTATTTT	CASSQNLVAGAGNTQYF
16	TRBJ2-4	-	TRBV5-4	-	TGTGCCAGCAGCGTCCAGGGGGGGCTAGCCAAAAACATTCAGTACTTC	CASSVQGGLAKNIQYF
16	TRBJ2-1	TRBD2	TRBV19	-	TGTGCCAGTAGTGGTCGGGGGGAACGCTCCTACAATGAGCAGTTCTTC	CASSGRGERSYNEQFF
13	TRBJ1-4	-	TRBV29-1	-	TGCAGCGTTTCTCCCCGCCCGGGTGAAAAACTGTTTTTT	CSVSPRPGEKLFF
12	TRBJ2-1	-	TRBV19	-	TGTGCCAGTAGTATTTTTCTCGATGAGCAGTTCTTC	CASSIFLDEQFF
14	TRBJ1-3	-	TRBV5-5	-	TGTGCCAGCAGCTTGGCAGGGGCAGGAAACACCATATATTTT	CASSLAGAGNTIYF